The present TCR beta chain was sequenced within a study of beta chain features in type 1 diabetes. The isolated RNA, all of it, was reverse transcribed, so expressed TCRB transcripts were what got sequenced. Clones were sequenced by immunoSEQ multiplex PCR, and TCRdb holds only the in-frame ones, with some missing. This table holds hundreds of thousands of clones, approximately 8% found once. V gave up 4 bases and J gave up 4 bases, with 14 bases separating them. Per the germline V gene, CDR1 is SGHRS and CDR2 is YFSETQ. The length of the CDR3 is 14 residues. Each donor gave one heparinised blood draw averaging about 120 mL.

This TCR derives from a woman between 18 and 29 years old in good health. The chain carries TRBV5-1 and TRBJ2-5; no clear D. Sample: central memory CD4+ T cells from blood. The CDR3 region is CASSPMSPGETQYF. As DNA, the CDR3 is TGCGCCAGCAGCCCAATGTCCCCCGGAGAGACCCAGTACTTC.